The clone carrying this TCR beta chain showed up just once. Antigen unknown. Generated by immunoSEQ multiplex PCR, the TCRdb table keeps only in-frame clones and is missing some. Of around 53,000 clones listed, about four fifths were seen once; the top ten hold about 5%. This sample is part of a study of vaccination effects on CD4 cells after COVID-19. Overall study: Researchers drew samples from a few convalescent patients early and late after vaccination. Post-vaccine specimens arrived a median 72 days past the second dose. The study's findings and limits: Marked clonal contraction of infection- and vaccine-induced clones was seen late after vaccination.

At the end of about 9 days of culture, CD4+ T cells were isolated. Sometime from March through December 2020, the person acquired a SARS-CoV-2 infection that PCR confirmed. Participants were given two doses of BNT162b2 or mRNA-1273 vaccine. A half-volume exchange with IL-2 medium occurred on days 3 and 7. Trimming took 6 bases from V and 2 from J, leaving 11 bases between them. CDR1 and CDR2 (germline): MDHEN, SYDVKM. The CDR3 contains 14 residues. This clonotype was obtained from a human donor who had a prior SARS-CoV-2 infection. The chain joins TRBV28 to TRBJ1-3; D is perhaps TRBD1 (6 bases). Material: CD4+ T cells from PBMCs cultured without peptide, obtained after COVID-19 vaccination. Here the CDR3 reads CASSGAGAGNTIYF. Written as DNA, the CDR3 is TGTGCCAGCAGCGGCGCAGGGGCTGGAAACACCATATATTTT.